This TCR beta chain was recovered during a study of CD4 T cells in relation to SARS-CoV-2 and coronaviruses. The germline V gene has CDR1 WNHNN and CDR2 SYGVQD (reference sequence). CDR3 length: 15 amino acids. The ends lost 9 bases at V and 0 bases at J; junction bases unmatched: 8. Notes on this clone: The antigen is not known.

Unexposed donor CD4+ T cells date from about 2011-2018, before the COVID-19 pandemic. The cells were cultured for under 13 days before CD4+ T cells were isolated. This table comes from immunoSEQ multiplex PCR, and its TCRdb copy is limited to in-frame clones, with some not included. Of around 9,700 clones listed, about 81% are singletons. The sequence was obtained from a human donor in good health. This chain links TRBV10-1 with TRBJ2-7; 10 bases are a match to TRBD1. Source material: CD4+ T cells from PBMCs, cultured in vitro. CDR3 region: CAREGQGEASYEQYF. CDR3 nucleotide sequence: TGCGCCAGGGAAGGACAGGGGGAGGCCTCCTACGAGCAGTACTTC.